This T cell receptor (beta chain) was identified in a study of T cell responses to AZD1222 COVID-19 vaccine. Whole-study findings and limits: Elevations in Spike-specific TCR breadth and depth followed administration of two AZD1222 doses. Clonal diversity may have been underestimated in mostly white British donors. Mapped onto spike, vaccine-associated CD4 TCRs spanned it and were dominant at 160-218 and 743-854. Reports say nearly half of spike-specific TCRs go after unmutated variant regions.

TCRdb keeps only in-frame clones here, not all; method: immunoSEQ multiplex PCR. The sample lists about 100,000 clones; about 83% were seen once. Points on this clone: Its antigen is unknown.

Sequenced material: peripheral blood, taken on day 0 of AZD1222 vaccination. The origin of this receptor is an adult in good health.

The CDR3 sequence is CASKPSSGNTIYF. The CDR3 bases are TGTGCCAGCAAACCGAGCTCTGGAAACACCATATATTTT. The rearrangement joins TRBV7-2 to TRBJ1-3, with D uncertain. Trimming left V 7 bases short and J 0 bases short, with 7 bases between. Germline lookup yields CDR1 SGHTA and CDR2 FQGNSA. The CDR3 contains 13 residues.